Listed here is a single T cell receptor beta chain. Its antigen is unknown. This specimen belongs to a study of cytomegalovirus exposure and HLA in healthy donors. The PCR was carried out with 60 Vbeta primers and 13 Jbeta primers. Original processing notes: An analysis that came later counted 60 million to 80 million unique TCR beta chains, about 10 million shared. Profiled with immunoSEQ multiplex PCR; TCRdb holds only in-frame clones, not every one. The V and J calls and clone size are taken from that table; D and trimming were inferred from the DNA. The sample carries under 150,000 clones, around 80% recorded once. Study findings and constraints: Across all donors, roughly uniform sequencing depth was an assumption of the presence/absence analyses. Several of the most significant clusters appeared, in a later analysis, to be linked to common viral pathogens. A few of the chains that were CMV-associated were confirmed in vitro to be specific for CMV antigens.

This CDR3 comprises 13 residues. V lost 5 bases and J 10 bases, leaving 15 bases between the germline ends. Germline-derived CDR1 and CDR2 are LGHNA and YSLEER. The origin of this receptor is a middle-aged man in good health and CMV-seropositive. This chain joins TRBV4-3 and TRBJ1-5, with D possibly TRBD1 on 5 matching bases. Sequences were obtained from PBMCs. The CDR3 bases are TGCGCCAGCAGCACCGGCGGGGGTAGTCCCCAGCATTTT. This codes for CASSTGGGSPQHF.